A selection of T cell receptor beta chains follows, all from one sample in a study of blood T cell repertoires in COVID-19. Data came from immunoSEQ multiplex PCR; TCRdb stores just in-frame clones and leaves some out. The repertoire holds tens of thousands of clones, 89% seen once, with around 1.6% in the top ten. Input material: peripheral blood. Source of these receptors: a man aged 60 to 69 with acute or convalescent COVID-19. CDR3s leave out the opening cysteine and the closing phenylalanine or tryptophan. For some rows the clone size is stated as once, few or many, or as a class when expanded; others skip it.

size: -; V: TRBV7-8; CDR3: ASSTSGGLANSYEQY
size: -; V: TRBV6-5; CDR3: ASRPTGGKGSPLH
size: -; V: TRBV6-5; CDR3: ASSQVGYEQY
size: once; V: TRBV30; CDR3: AWRTGTPVNEQY
size: -; V: TRBV3-1/TRBV3-2; CDR3: ASSQGVVDWTVGNEQF
size: -; V: TRBV20-1; CDR3: SASPRVGGLNQPQH
size: -; V: TRBV2; CDR3: ASSFGQGHTYEQY
size: -; V: TRBV10-3; CDR3: AISDWGENGYT
size: -; V: TRBV19; CDR3: ASSLRGLYQPQH
size: -; V: TRBV5-1; CDR3: ASRLAGLADTQY
size: -; V: TRBV19; CDR3: ASSTPTKMTASNQPQH
size: -; V: TRBV18; CDR3: ASSPAGTKGWDTQY
size: -; V: TRBV2; CDR3: ARNRAPSTDTQY
size: -; V: TRBV27; CDR3: ASSGTGTTYEQY
size: -; V: TRBV29-1; CDR3: SVNGAGTGIVDEQF
size: -; V: TRBV3-1/TRBV3-2; CDR3: ASSPLRDNTEAF
size: -; V: TRBV7-2; CDR3: ASSFSRDRYTGELF
size: once; V: TRBV6-5; CDR3: ASSYTTGQGIGPQH
size: once; V: TRBV5-1; CDR3: ASSIGLGQGNEQY
size: -; V: TRBV6-5; CDR3: ASRDITANTEAF
size: -; V: TRBV7-3; CDR3: ASSLTSGRARAGELF
size: -; V: TRBV9; CDR3: ASSAGQGAAGYGYT
size: -; V: TRBV9; CDR3: ASSDHRQGGDYEQY
size: -; V: TRBV10-3; CDR3: ATAEGSEKLF
size: once; V: TRBV4-1; CDR3: ASSQEVAGPSTNTGELF
size: -; V: TRBV19; CDR3: ASSIMGDRNNQPQH
size: -; V: TRBV11-2; CDR3: ASSFPTSGGSSSYNEQF
size: -; V: TRBV12-5; CDR3: ASAPEGAYQPQH
size: -; V: TRBV18; CDR3: ASSPKGDTIY
size: few; V: TRBV27; CDR3: ASSSGTGNTEAF
size: -; V: TRBV5-8; CDR3: ASSPGFNEYQETQY
size: once; V: TRBV11-2; CDR3: ASSSVQGGEAF
size: -; V: TRBV30; CDR3: AAGAFYGYT
size: -; V: TRBV2; CDR3: ASRAQAANYGYT
size: -; V: TRBV5-1; CDR3: ASSFNYEQY
size: -; V: TRBV11-2; CDR3: ASSFREVPI
size: -; V: TRBV7-9; CDR3: ASSLAAGVNTEAF
size: -; V: TRBV6-5; CDR3: ASSRGTAAYEQY
size: -; V: TRBV6-5; CDR3: ASTLPATANTEAF
size: few; V: TRBV4-1; CDR3: ASSQDWAGANYGYT
size: -; V: TRBV7-6; CDR3: ASSLVAGAIYNEQF
size: -; V: TRBV5-4; CDR3: ASSPTYNSPLH
size: medium-sized; V: TRBV27; CDR3: ASSLPQQGNEQF
size: once; V: TRBV5-1; CDR3: ASRSSGGGVGTDTQY
size: -; V: TRBV7-2; CDR3: ASSRLGGSGDGYT
size: -; V: TRBV21-1; CDR3: ASLIGSGGTEAF
size: -; V: TRBV5-4; CDR3: ASSLTSSYNSPLH
size: -; V: TRBV5-4; CDR3: ASSPPGQASPGANVLT
size: -; V: TRBV21-1; CDR3: ASSKASDGGANTGELF
size: -; V: TRBV5-5; CDR3: ASSQALGANVLT
size: -; V: TRBV5-1; CDR3: ASTGQGLTNGYT
size: -; V: TRBV5-6; CDR3: ASSFGTSGPRGTGELF
size: -; V: TRBV2; CDR3: ASSNTGGNTIY
size: -; V: TRBV24-1; CDR3: ATSGGQALGYT
size: -; V: TRBV3-1/TRBV3-2; CDR3: ASSLGQNYEQY